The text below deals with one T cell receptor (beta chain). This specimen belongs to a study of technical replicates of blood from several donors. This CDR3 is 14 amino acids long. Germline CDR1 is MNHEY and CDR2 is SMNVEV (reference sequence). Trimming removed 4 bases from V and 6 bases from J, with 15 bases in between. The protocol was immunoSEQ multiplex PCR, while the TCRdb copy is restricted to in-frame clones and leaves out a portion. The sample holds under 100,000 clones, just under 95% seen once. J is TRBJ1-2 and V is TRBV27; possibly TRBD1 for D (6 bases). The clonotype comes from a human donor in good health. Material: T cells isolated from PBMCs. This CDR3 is CASSSAQGIHGYTF. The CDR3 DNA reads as TGTGCCAGCAGTTCAGCGCAGGGGATCCATGGCTACACCTTC.